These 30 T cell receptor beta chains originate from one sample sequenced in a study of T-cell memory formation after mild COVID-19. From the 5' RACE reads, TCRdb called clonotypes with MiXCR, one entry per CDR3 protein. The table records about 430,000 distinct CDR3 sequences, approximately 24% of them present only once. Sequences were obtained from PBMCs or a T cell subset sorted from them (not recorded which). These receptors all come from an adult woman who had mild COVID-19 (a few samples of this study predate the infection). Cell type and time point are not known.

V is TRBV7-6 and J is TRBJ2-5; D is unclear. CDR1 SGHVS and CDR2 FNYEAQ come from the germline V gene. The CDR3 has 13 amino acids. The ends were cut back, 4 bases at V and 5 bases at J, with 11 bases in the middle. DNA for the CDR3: TGTGCCAGCAGCTCCGCCCCGTCGGAGACCCAGTACTTC. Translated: CASSSAPSETQYF. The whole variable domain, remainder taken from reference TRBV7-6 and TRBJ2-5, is GAGVSQSPRYKVTKRGQDVALRCDPISGHVSLYWYRQALGQGPEFLTYFNYEAQQDKSGLPNDRFSAERPEGSISTLTIQRTEQRDSAMYRCASSSAPSETQYFGPGTRLLVL.

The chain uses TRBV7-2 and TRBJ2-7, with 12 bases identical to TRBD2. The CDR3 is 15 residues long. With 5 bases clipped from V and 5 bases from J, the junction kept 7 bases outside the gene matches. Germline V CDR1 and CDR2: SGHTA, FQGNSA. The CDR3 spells CASSLGLAGYDEQYF. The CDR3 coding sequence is TGTGCCAGCAGCCTCGGACTAGCGGGATATGACGAGCAGTACTTC.

Written as DNA, the CDR3 is TGTGCTACGGTGGGTAGCGGGGGCCTCGAGCAGTACTTC. Protein product: CATVGSGGLEQYF. The chain uses TRBV6-5 and TRBJ2-7; 9 bases map to TRBD2. This CDR3 contains 13 residues. From germline, CDR1 is MNHEY and CDR2 SVGAGI.

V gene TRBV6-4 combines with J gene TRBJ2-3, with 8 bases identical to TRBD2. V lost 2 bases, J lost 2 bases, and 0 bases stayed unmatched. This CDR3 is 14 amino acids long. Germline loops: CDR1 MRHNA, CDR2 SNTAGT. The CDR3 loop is CASSDGLATDTQYF. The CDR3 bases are TGTGCCAGCAGTGACGGACTAGCCACAGATACGCAGTATTTT.

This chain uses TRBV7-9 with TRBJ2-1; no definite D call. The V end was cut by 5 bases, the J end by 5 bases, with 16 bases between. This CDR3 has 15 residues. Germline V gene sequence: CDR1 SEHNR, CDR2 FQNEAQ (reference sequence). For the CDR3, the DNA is TGTGCCAGCAGCCACCGTGGATCCACACACAATGAGCAGTTCTTC. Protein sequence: CASSHRGSTHNEQFF. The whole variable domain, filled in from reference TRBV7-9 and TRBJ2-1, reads DTGVSQNPRHKITKRGQNVTFRCDPISEHNRLYWYRQTLGQGPEFLTYFQNEAQLEKSRLLSDRFSAERPKGSFSTLEIQRTEQGDSAMYLCASSHRGSTHNEQFFGPGTRLTVL.

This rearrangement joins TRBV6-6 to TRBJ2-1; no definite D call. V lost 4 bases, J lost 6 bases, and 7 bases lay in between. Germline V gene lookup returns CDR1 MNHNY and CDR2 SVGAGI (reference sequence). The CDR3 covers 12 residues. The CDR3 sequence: CASSFGLNEQFF. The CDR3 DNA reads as TGTGCCAGCAGTTTCGGGCTCAATGAGCAGTTCTTC.

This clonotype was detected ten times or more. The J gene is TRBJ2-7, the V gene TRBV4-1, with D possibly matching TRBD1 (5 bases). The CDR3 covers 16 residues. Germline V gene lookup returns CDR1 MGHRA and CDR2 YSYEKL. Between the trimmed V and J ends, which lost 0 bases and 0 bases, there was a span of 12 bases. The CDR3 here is CASSQEGRASSYEQYF. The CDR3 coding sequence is TGCGCCAGCAGCCAAGAAGGCAGGGCGAGCTCCTACGAGCAGTACTTC.

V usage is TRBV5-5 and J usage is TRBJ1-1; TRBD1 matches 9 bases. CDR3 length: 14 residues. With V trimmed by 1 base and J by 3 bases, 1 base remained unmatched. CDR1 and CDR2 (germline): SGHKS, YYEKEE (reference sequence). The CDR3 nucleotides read TGTGCCAGCAGCTTGACAGGGGGCTACACTGAAGCTTTCTTT. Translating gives CASSLTGGYTEAFF.

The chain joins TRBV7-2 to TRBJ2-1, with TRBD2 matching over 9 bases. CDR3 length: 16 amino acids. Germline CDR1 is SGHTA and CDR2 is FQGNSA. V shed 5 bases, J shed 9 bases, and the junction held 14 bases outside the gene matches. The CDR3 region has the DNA TGTGCCAGCAGCCTGTTAGCGGGGGACCATTCGGGTGAGCAGTTCTTC. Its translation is CASSLLAGDHSGEQFF.

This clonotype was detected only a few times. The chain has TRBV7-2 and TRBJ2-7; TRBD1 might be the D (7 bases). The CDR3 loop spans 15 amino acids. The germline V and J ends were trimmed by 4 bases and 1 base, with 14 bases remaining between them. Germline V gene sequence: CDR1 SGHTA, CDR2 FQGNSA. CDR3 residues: CASSSGGTVSYEQYF. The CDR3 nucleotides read TGTGCCAGCAGCTCAGGGGGGACAGTATCCTACGAGCAGTACTTC.

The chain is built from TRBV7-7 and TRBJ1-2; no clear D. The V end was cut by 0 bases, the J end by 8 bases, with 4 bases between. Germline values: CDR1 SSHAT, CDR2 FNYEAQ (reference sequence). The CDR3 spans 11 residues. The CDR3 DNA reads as TGTGCCAGCAGCTTAGCTAAGGGCTACACCTTC. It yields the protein CASSLAKGYTF.

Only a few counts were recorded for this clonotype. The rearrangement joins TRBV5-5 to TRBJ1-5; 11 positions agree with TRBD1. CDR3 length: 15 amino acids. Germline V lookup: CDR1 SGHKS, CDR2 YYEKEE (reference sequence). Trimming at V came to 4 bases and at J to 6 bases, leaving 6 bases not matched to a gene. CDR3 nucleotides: TGTGCCAGCAGCAACGGACAGGGGGCGGTTCAGCCCCAGCATTTT. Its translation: CASSNGQGAVQPQHF. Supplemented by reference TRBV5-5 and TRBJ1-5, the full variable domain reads DAGVTQSPTHLIKTRGQQVTLRCSPISGHKSVSWYQQVLGQGPQFIFQYYEKEERGRGNFPDRFSARQFPNYSSELNVNALLLGDSALYLCASSNGQGAVQPQHFGDGTRLSIL.

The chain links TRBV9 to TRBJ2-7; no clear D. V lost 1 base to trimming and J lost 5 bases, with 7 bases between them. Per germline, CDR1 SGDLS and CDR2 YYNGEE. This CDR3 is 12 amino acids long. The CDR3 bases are TGTGCCAGCAGCGTACACGGTGACGAGCAGTACTTC. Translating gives CASSVHGDEQYF.

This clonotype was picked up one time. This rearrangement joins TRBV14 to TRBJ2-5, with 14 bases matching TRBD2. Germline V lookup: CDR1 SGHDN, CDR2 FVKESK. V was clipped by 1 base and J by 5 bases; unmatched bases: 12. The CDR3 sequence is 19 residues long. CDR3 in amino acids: CASSQGTSGGPPAAETQYF. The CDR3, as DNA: TGTGCCAGCAGCCAAGGGACTAGCGGGGGGCCACCCGCGGCCGAGACCCAGTACTTC.

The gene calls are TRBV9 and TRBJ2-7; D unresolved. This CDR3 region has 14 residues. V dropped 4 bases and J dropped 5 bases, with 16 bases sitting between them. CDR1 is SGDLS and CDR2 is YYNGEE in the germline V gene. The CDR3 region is CASSPPARSDEQYF. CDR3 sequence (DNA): TGTGCCAGCAGCCCCCCCGCAAGGTCCGACGAGCAGTACTTC.

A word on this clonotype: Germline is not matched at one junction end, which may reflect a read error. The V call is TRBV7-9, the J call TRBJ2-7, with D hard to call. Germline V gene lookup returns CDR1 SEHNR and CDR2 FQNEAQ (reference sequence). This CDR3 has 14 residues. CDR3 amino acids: CDSSLAEAATGQYF. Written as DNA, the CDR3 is TGTGACAGCAGCTTAGCCGAGGCAGCCACTGGGCAGTACTTC. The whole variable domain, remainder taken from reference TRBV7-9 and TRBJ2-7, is DTGVSQNPRHKITKRGQNVTFRCDPISEHNRLYWYRQTLGQGPEFLTYFQNEAQLEKSRLLSDRFSAERPKGSFSTLEIQRTEQGDSAMYLCDSSLAEAATGQYFGPGTRLTVT.

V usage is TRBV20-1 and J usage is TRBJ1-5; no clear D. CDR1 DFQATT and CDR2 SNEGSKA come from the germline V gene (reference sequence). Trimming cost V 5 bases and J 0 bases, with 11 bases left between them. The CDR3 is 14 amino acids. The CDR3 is CSAGPRGSNQPQHF. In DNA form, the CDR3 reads TGCAGTGCTGGACCGAGAGGTAGCAATCAGCCCCAGCATTTT.

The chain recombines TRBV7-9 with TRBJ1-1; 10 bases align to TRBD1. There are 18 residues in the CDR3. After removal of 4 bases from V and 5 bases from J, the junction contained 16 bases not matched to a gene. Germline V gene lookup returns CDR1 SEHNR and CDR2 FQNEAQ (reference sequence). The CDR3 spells CASSSAPRTGGYRTEAFF. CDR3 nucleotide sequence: TGTGCCAGCAGCTCCGCCCCCCGGACAGGGGGATATCGGACTGAAGCTTTCTTT.

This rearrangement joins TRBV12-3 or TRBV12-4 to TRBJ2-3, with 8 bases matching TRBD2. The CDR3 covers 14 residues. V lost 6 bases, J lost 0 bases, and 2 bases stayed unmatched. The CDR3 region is CASRAGVSTDTQYF. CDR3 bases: TGTGCCAGCAGAGCGGGGGTTAGCACAGATACGCAGTATTTT.

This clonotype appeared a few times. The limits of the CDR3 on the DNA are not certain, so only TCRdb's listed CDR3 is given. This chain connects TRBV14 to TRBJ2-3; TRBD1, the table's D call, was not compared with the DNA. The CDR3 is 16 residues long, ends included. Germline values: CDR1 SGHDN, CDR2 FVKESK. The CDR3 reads CASSQLRAGSTDTQYF.

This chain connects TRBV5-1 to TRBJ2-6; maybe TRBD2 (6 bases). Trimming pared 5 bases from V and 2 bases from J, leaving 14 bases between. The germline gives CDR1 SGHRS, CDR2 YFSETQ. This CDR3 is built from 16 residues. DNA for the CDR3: TGCGCCAGCAGGCCTGAGTCGGGGGCTGGGGCCAACGTCCTGACTTTC. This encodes CASRPESGAGANVLTF. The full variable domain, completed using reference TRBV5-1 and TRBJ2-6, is KAGVTQTPRYLIKTRGQQVTLSCSPISGHRSVSWYQQTPGQGLQFLFEYFSETQRNKGNFPGRFSGRQFSNSRSEMNVSTLELGDSALYLCASRPESGAGANVLTFGAGSRLTVL.

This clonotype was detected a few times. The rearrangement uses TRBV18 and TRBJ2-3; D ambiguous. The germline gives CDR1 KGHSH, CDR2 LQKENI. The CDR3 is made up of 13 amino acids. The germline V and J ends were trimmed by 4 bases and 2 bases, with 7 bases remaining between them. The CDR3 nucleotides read TGTGCCAGCTCACGCCTACTCACAGATACGCAGTATTTT. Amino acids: CASSRLLTDTQYF.

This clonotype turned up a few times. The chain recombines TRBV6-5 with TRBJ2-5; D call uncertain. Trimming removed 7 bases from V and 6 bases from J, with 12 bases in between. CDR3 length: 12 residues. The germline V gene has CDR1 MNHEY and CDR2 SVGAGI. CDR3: CASTSTLQTQYF. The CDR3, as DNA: TGTGCCAGCACCTCCACTCTCCAGACCCAGTACTTC.

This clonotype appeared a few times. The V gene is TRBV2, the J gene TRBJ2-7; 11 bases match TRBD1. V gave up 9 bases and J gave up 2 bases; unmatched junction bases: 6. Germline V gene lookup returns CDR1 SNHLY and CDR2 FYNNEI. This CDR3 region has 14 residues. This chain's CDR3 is CASVGQGAPYEQYF. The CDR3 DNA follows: TGTGCCAGTGTTGGACAGGGGGCTCCCTACGAGCAGTACTTC.

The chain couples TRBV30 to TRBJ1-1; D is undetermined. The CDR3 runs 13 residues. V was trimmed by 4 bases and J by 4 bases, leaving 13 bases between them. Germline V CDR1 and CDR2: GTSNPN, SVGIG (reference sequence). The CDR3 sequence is CAWNMGWGTEAFF. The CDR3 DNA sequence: TGTGCCTGGAACATGGGTTGGGGCACTGAAGCTTTCTTT.

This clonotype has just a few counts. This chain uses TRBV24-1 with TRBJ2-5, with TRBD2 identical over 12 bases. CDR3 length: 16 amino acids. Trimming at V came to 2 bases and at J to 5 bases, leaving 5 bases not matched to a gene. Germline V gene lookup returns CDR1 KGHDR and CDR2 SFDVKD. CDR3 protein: CATSDSSGTSGETQYF. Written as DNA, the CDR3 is TGTGCCACCAGTGATTCTTCGGGGACTAGCGGGGAGACCCAGTACTTC.

CDR3 region: CASSYSPPTGDLGYEQYF. The CDR3 DNA is TGTGCCAGCAGTTACTCCCCCCCGACAGGGGATTTGGGCTACGAGCAGTACTTC. V and J are TRBV6-6 and TRBJ2-7; 8 bases match TRBD1. Trimming cost V 0 bases and J 3 bases; bases outside gene matches: 13. The CDR3 sequence is 18 residues long. From germline, CDR1 is MNHNY and CDR2 SVGAGI (reference sequence).

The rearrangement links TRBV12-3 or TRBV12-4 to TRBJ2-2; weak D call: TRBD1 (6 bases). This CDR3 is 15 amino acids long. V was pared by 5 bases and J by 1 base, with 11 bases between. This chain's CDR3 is CASSEETGNTGELFF. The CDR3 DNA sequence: TGTGCCAGCAGTGAAGAGACAGGGAACACCGGGGAGCTGTTTTTT.

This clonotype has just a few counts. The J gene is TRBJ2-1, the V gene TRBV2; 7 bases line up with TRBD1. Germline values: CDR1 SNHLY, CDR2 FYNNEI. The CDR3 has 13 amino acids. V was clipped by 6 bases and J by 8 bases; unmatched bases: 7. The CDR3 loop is CASRPQGWYEQFF. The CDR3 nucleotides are TGTGCCAGCAGGCCACAGGGGTGGTATGAGCAGTTCTTC.

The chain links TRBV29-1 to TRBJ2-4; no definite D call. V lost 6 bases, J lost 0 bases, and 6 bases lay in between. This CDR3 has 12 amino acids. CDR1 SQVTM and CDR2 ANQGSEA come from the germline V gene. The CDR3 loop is CSVLIAKNIQYF. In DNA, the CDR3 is TGCAGCGTGCTTATAGCCAAAAACATTCAGTACTTC.